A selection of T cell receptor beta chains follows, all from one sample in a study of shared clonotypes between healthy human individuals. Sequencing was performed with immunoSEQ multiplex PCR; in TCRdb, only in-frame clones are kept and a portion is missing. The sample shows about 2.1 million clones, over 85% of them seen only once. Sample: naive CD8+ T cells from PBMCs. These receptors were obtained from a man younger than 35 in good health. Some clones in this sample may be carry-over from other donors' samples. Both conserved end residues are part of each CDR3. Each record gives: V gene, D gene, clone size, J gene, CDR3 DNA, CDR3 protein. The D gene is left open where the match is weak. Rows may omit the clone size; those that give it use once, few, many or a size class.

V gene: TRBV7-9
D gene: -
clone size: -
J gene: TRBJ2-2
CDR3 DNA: TGTGCCAGCAGCCCCAGGGAGCGAGCGAACACCGGGGAGCTGTTTTTT
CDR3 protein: CASSPRERANTGELFF

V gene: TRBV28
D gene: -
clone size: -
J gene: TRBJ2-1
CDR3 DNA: TGTGCCAGCAGTTTAATGGTGGGGTCCTACAATGAGCAGTTCTTC
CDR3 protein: CASSLMVGSYNEQFF

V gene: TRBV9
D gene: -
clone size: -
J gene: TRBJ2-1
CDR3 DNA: TGTGCCAGCAGGCGGGGAGTGGGATACAATGAGCAGTTCTTC
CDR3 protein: CASRRGVGYNEQFF

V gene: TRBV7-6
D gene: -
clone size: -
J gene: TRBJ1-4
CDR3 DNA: TGTGCCAGCAGCTTAGCTAAAGGGACTTTGTTTTTT
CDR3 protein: CASSLAKGTLFF

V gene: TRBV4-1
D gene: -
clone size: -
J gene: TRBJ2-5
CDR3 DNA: TGCGCCAGCAGCCAAGATCGGAGCCAAGAGACCCAGTACTTC
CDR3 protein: CASSQDRSQETQYF

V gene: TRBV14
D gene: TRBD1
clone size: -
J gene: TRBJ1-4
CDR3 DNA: TGTGCCAGCAGCGCCTCCGGGACAGCCACGTTAAATGAAAAACTGTTTTTT
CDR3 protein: CASSASGTATLNEKLFF

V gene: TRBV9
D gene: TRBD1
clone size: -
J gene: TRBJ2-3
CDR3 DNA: TGTGCCAGCAGCTCGCGGACAGGGGACACAGATACGCAGTATTTT
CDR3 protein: CASSSRTGDTDTQYF

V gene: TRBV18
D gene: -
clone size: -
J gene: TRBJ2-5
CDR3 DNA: TGTGCCAGCTCACCAGCGGTCCTCCAAGAGACCCAGTACTTC
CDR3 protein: CASSPAVLQETQYF

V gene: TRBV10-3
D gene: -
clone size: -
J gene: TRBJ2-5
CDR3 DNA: TGTGCCATCAGTGACCGACTAGAGGGGACCCAGTACTTC
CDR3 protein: CAISDRLEGTQYF

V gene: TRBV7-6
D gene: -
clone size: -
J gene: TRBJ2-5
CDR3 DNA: TGTGCCAGCAGCTTGGGGGTTGGGGAGACCCAGTACTTC
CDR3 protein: CASSLGVGETQYF

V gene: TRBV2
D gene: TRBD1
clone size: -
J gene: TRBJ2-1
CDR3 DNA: TGTGCCAGCAGAACCCGGGACAGCAATTACAATGAGCAGTTCTTC
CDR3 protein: CASRTRDSNYNEQFF

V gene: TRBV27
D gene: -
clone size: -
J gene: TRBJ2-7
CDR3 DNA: TGTGCCAGCAGCCCCAGAATCGGGGCCTACGAGCAGTACTTC
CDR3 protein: CASSPRIGAYEQYF

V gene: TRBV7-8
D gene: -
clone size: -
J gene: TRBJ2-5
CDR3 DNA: TGTGCCAGCAGCTTAGTAGGGCAAGAGACCCAGTACTTC
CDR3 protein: CASSLVGQETQYF

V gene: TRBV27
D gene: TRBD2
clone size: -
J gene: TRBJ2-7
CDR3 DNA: TGTGCCAGCAGCGCCCTAATAGCGGGCCCCTACGAGCAGTACTTC
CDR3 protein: CASSALIAGPYEQYF

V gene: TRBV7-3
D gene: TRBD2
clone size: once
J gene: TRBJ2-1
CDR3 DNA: TGTGCCAGCAGCTCAACCGGGACTAGCGTTAATGAGCAGTTCTTC
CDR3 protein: CASSSTGTSVNEQFF

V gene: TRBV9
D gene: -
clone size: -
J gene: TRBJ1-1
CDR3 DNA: TGTGCCAGCAGCCTGGGGAGGGGTGAAGCTTTCTTT
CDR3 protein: CASSLGRGEAFF

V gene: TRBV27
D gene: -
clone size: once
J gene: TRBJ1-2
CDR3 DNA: TGTGCCAGCAGTTTTACGGGGTCGGGACACTATGGCTACACCTTC
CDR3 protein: CASSFTGSGHYGYTF

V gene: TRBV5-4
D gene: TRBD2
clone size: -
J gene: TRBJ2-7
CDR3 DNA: TGTGCCAGCAGCACGGGACTAGCGGGTAACGAGCAGTACTTC
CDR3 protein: CASSTGLAGNEQYF

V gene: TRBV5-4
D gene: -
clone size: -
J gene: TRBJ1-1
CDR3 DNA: TGTGCCAGCAGCGCCCGGGGAAACACTGAAGCTTTCTTT
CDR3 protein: CASSARGNTEAFF

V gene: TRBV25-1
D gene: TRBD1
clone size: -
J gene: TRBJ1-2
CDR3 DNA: TGTGCCAGCACCCAAACAGGGGGCGCGGATGGCTACACCTTC
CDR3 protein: CASTQTGGADGYTF

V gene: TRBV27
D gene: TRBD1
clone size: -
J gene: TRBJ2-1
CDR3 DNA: TGTGCCAGCAGTTCCGGACAGGTCTCGGGCTCCTACAATGAGCAGTTCTTC
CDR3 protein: CASSSGQVSGSYNEQFF

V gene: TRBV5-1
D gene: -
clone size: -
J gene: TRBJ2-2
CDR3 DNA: TGCGCCAGCAGCTTCTCAGGGCTAGAAGTTTTCGAGGAGCTGTTTTTT
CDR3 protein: CASSFSGLEVFEELFF

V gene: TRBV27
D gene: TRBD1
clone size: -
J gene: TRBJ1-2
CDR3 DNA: TGTGCCAGCAGCAGGGACAGGGGGCTGGGTGGCTACACCTTC
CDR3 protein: CASSRDRGLGGYTF

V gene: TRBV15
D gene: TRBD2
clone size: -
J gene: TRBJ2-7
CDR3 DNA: TGTGCCACCAGCGTGGGACTAGCGGGCTACGAGCAGTACTTC
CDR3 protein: CATSVGLAGYEQYF

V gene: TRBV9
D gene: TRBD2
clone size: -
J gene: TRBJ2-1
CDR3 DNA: TGTGCCAGCAGCGTAGCCCCGGTTAGCGGGAACAACAATGAGCAGTTCTTC
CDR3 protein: CASSVAPVSGNNNEQFF

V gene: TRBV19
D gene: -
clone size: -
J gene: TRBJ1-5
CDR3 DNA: TGTGCCAGTAGTATTTGGCCGATCCCCAATCAGCCCCAGCATTTT
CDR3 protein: CASSIWPIPNQPQHF

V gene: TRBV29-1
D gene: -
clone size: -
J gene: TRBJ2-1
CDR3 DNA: TGCAGCGTCGATGAGATCTATGAGCAGTTCTTC
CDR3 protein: CSVDEIYEQFF

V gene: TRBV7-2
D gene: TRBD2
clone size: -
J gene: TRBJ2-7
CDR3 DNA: TGTGCCAGCAGCCAACGGACTAGCGGCTACGAGCAGTACTTC
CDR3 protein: CASSQRTSGYEQYF

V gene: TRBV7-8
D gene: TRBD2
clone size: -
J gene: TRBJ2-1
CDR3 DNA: TGTGCCAGCAGCTTAGTCGGAAGCGGGAGGAGCTCCTACAATGAGCAGTTCTTC
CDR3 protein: CASSLVGSGRSSYNEQFF

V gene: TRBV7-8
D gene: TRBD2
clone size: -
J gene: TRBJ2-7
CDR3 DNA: TGTGCCAGCAGCTTCTCTAGCGGGAGGGCTTGGGAGCAGTACTTC
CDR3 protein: CASSFSSGRAWEQYF

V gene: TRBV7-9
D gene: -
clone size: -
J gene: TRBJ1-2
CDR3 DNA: TGTGCCAGCAGCCCAGCAAGCCAGTATGGCTACACCTTC
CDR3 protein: CASSPASQYGYTF

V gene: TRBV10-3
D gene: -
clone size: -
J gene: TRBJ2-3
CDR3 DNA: TGTGCCATCAGTGATGGGACCCCCGGCACGCAGTATTTT
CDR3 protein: CAISDGTPGTQYF

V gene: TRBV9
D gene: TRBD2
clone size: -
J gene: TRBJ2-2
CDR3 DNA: TGTGCCAGCAGCGAGGGAGCGGGAGGGCCGAAGACCGGGGAGCTGTTTTTT
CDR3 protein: CASSEGAGGPKTGELFF

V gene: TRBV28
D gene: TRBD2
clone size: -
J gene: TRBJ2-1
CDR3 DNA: TGTGCCAGCAGTCCAGGACTAGCGGACTACAATGAGCAGTTCTTC
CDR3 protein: CASSPGLADYNEQFF

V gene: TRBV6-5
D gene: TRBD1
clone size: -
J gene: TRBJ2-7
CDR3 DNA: TGTGCCAGCAGTACAGGGGCCACCTACGAGCAGTACTTC
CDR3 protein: CASSTGATYEQYF

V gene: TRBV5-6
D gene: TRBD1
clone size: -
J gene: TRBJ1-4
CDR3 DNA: TGTGCCAGCAGCGAGGACAGGGGGCCCCCGCTAACTAATGAAAAACTGTTTTTT
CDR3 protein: CASSEDRGPPLTNEKLFF

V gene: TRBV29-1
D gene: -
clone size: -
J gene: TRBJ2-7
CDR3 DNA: TGCAGCGTTGAAGTTTTAGGTGGCGAGCAGTACTTC
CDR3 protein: CSVEVLGGEQYF

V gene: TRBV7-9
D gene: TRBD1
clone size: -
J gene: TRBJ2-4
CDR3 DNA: TGTGCCAGCAGCTTAGGGTCGTCGGGACAGGGTGACATTCAGTACTTC
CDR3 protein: CASSLGSSGQGDIQYF

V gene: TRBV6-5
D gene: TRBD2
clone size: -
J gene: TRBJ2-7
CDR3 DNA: TGTGCCAGCAGTCCTAGGACTAGCGGCGAGCAGTACTTC
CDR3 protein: CASSPRTSGEQYF

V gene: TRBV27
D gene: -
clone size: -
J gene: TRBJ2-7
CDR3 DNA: TGTGCCAGCAGTCCCCGGCAGTCATTAGCCTACGAGCAGTACTTC
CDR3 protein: CASSPRQSLAYEQYF

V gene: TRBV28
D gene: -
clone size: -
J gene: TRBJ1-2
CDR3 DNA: TGTGCCAGCAGTCCTGATGGGGCGCTTGACTATGGCTACACCTTC
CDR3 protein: CASSPDGALDYGYTF

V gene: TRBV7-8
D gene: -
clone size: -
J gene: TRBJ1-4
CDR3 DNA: TGTGCCAGCAGCTTAGAGGCAGGGAGGGGCGAAAAACTGTTTTTT
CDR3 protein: CASSLEAGRGEKLFF